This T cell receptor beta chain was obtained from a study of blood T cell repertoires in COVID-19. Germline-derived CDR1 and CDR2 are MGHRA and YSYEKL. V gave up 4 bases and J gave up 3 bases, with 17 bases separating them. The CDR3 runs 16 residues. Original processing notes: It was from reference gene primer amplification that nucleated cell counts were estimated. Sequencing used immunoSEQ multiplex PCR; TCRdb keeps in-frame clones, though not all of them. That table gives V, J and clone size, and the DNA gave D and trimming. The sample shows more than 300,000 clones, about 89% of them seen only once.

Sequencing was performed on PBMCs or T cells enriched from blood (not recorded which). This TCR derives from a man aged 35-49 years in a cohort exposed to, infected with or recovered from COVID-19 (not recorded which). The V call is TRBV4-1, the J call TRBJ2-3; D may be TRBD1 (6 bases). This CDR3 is CASSLSGGGLTDTQYF. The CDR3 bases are TGCGCCAGCAGCCTCTCCGGTGGGGGCTTAACAGATACGCAGTATTTT.